This T cell receptor (beta chain) was sequenced for a study of OX40 agonist ivuxolimab in advanced cancers. For context, the study as a whole: Ivuxolimab, which targeted the costimulatory receptor OX40 (CD134), was an agonistic, fully human IgG2 monoclonal antibody. Three dose-escalation patients achieved partial responses, one with hepatocellular carcinoma and two with cutaneous melanoma. The paper reports the monotherapy dose-escalation portion (N ≈ 50 patients) of the phase I ivuxolimab trial. Patients were allowed to have had prior anti-PD-1, anti-PD-L1 or anti-CTLA-4 therapy, and roughly 40% of the dose-escalation patients had previously received checkpoint inhibitors. In the dose-escalation cohort, 82.7% of patients were male, and the mean age was approximately 55 years, with a range of roughly 23 to 85. Peripheral TCRbeta sequencing aimed to test whether ivuxolimab altered TCR sequence diversity and caused clonal T-cell expansion. Intravenous ivuxolimab was administered to patients every 2 weeks at six dose levels: 0.01, 0.1, 0.3, 1.5, 3 and 10 mg/kg. Among the roughly 54 dose-escalation patients, 19 had hepatocellular carcinoma, roughly 15 melanoma, 9 renal cell carcinoma and 9 head and neck cancer.

This clone was found a few times. Its antigen is currently not known. Base quality data are lacking; no much larger clone is found one base away. For sequencing of the TCRbeta CDR3 region, genomic DNA was extracted from the sorted cells. The immunoSEQ Assay was used to sequence the TCRbeta CDR3 regions. The immuneACCESS repertoire file appears here via TCRdb, limited to in-frame rearrangements. These files lack a portion of the clones; in checked studies, under half of the deficit traces to unresolved V genes, and the cause of the others is not known. This sample gives about 60,000 clones in total; about 88% of them show up just once. The top ten hold more than 9% of the sample. From cysteine to phenylalanine, the CDR3 is 13 amino acids long. The retained sequence is limited to the CDR3, 39 bases, with the frame set at the first base. According to the germline V gene, CDR1 reads SGDLS and CDR2 reads YYNGEE. V gives up 2 bases and J gives up 7 bases, and the segment between their germline ends measures 9 bases.

Points the paper makes about the study in general: At doses of 0.1 to 3.0 mg/kg, clonal expansion of both CD4+ and CD8+ blood T cells was observed from baseline to week 6. On average, CD8+ T cells showed more expanded clones than CD4+ T cells after ivuxolimab. Low levels of normalized T-cell clonal expansion were also shown by some nonresponding patients. In the 0.1-3.0 mg/kg groups, partial responders were among the patients with the lowest normalized peripheral clonal expansion, particularly in CD8+ T cells. The antigen specificity of the peripheral T cells that underwent clonal expansion was not determined.

Patients with a history of autoimmune disease or receiving systemic immunosuppression were excluded from the trial. Peripheral blood for TCR sequencing was collected from all dose cohorts at baseline, on cycle 4 day 1, and on cycle 7 day 1. Samples came from an open-label, multicenter, first-in-human phase I dose-escalation trial of ivuxolimab. The trial enrolled adults with locally advanced or metastatic head and neck squamous cell, hepatocellular, melanoma or renal cell carcinoma. Before TCR sequencing, CD4+ and CD8+ T cells were separately sorted from peripheral blood. This sequence originates from an adult with an advanced solid tumor such as melanoma, head and neck, liver or kidney cancer. The sequencing here drew on CD4+ or CD8+ T cells sorted from blood, taken in a trial of the OX40 agonist ivuxolimab. The chain employs TRBV9 and TRBJ2-2; the D gene lacks a confident call. The CDR3 reads as follows: CASSVGKGGELFF. The nucleotides read TGTGCCAGCAGCGTTGGGAAGGGCGGGGAGCTGTTTTTT.